A selection of T cell receptor beta chains follows, all from one sample in a study of shared clonotypes between healthy human individuals. Assay: immunoSEQ multiplex PCR; the TCRdb copy retains only in-frame clones and omits some. The sample has some 700,000 clones, 80% to 95% seen once. Sequencing was done on a sample of memory CD8+ T cells from PBMCs. Receptors originate from a man aged 18 to 35 in good health. Some clones in this sample may be carry-over from other donors' samples. Each CDR3 is given with its conserved first and last residue. D genes are given only for firm matches. Clone size is given for some rows only: seen once, a few or many times, or a class if the clone is expanded.

v_gene: TRBV18
abundance: .
j_gene: TRBJ2-1
d_gene: TRBD1
CDR3nt: TGTGCCAGCTCACCAACGGACAGGGTCAGGAATGAGCAGTTCTTC
CDR3aa: CASSPTDRVRNEQFF

v_gene: TRBV6-5
abundance: .
j_gene: TRBJ2-7
d_gene: TRBD1
CDR3nt: TGTGCCAGCAGCCCCCGACAGGGAGCGTCCTACGAGCAGTACTTC
CDR3aa: CASSPRQGASYEQYF

v_gene: TRBV10-3
abundance: .
j_gene: TRBJ2-2
d_gene: TRBD1
CDR3nt: TGTGCCATCCCCGCCAGGGGGAATGGGGTCACCGGGGAGCTGTTTTTT
CDR3aa: CAIPARGNGVTGELFF

v_gene: TRBV27
abundance: .
j_gene: TRBJ1-2
d_gene: .
CDR3nt: TGTGCCAGCAGTTGGGGGATGACAGGCTATGGCTACACCTTC
CDR3aa: CASSWGMTGYGYTF

v_gene: TRBV6-4
abundance: .
j_gene: TRBJ2-3
d_gene: TRBD1
CDR3nt: TGTGCCAGCAGCGACCCCCGCCAGGGGGCAGATACGCAGTATTTT
CDR3aa: CASSDPRQGADTQYF

v_gene: TRBV5-6
abundance: .
j_gene: TRBJ2-3
d_gene: .
CDR3nt: TGTGCCAGCAGCTTTTTGCGGAACACAGATACGCAGTATTTT
CDR3aa: CASSFLRNTDTQYF

v_gene: TRBV15
abundance: .
j_gene: TRBJ2-7
d_gene: .
CDR3nt: TGTGCCACCAGCAGAGATTTTAGGGGCGAGCAGTACTTC
CDR3aa: CATSRDFRGEQYF

v_gene: TRBV2
abundance: .
j_gene: TRBJ2-7
d_gene: TRBD1
CDR3nt: TGTGCCAGCAGGATGACAGGGGTCTGGGGGTACGAGCAGTACTTC
CDR3aa: CASRMTGVWGYEQYF

v_gene: TRBV6-1
abundance: .
j_gene: TRBJ1-1
d_gene: TRBD1
CDR3nt: TGTGCCAGCGGACGGGACAGGGCTATGAACACTGAAGCTTTCTTT
CDR3aa: CASGRDRAMNTEAFF

v_gene: TRBV7-9
abundance: .
j_gene: TRBJ2-1
d_gene: .
CDR3nt: TGTGCCAGCAGCTTAGGTTCAACTGAGCAGTTCTTC
CDR3aa: CASSLGSTEQFF

v_gene: TRBV5-6
abundance: .
j_gene: TRBJ2-1
d_gene: .
CDR3nt: TGTGCCAGCAGCTCACGTCGTAATGAGCAGTTCTTC
CDR3aa: CASSSRRNEQFF

v_gene: TRBV9
abundance: .
j_gene: TRBJ1-3
d_gene: TRBD1
CDR3nt: TGTGCCAGCAGCTCAGGGGCAGGGGGCGGAAACACCATATATTTT
CDR3aa: CASSSGAGGGNTIYF

v_gene: TRBV11-2
abundance: .
j_gene: TRBJ2-7
d_gene: TRBD2
CDR3nt: TGTGCCAGCAGCTTAGTCTCCGGGGGGACTTTCTACGAGCAGTACTTC
CDR3aa: CASSLVSGGTFYEQYF

v_gene: TRBV9
abundance: .
j_gene: TRBJ1-2
d_gene: TRBD1
CDR3nt: TGTGCCAGCAGCGAACCAGGCGGGACAGGGGGTTTGTTTCGGGATGGCTACACCTTC
CDR3aa: CASSEPGGTGGLFRDGYTF

v_gene: TRBV27
abundance: .
j_gene: TRBJ1-2
d_gene: .
CDR3nt: TGTGCCAGCAGTTTAAGTGGGGGGGCTAACTATGGCTACACCTTC
CDR3aa: CASSLSGGANYGYTF

v_gene: TRBV28
abundance: .
j_gene: TRBJ2-2
d_gene: .
CDR3nt: TGTGCCAGCAGTTTATTTGCGGCAGGGAACACCGGGGAGCTGTTTTTT
CDR3aa: CASSLFAAGNTGELFF

v_gene: TRBV4-3
abundance: .
j_gene: TRBJ1-2
d_gene: .
CDR3nt: TGCGCCAGCAGCCAAGATGGTGGCTACACCTTC
CDR3aa: CASSQDGGYTF

v_gene: TRBV6-1
abundance: .
j_gene: TRBJ2-2
d_gene: .
CDR3nt: TGTGCCAGCAGTGGCCAAAAGTCTGACAGCACCGGGGAGCTGTTTTTT
CDR3aa: CASSGQKSDSTGELFF

v_gene: TRBV11-2
abundance: .
j_gene: TRBJ2-3
d_gene: TRBD1
CDR3nt: TGTGCCAGCAGCGACCGGGACAGGTACACAGATACGCAGTATTTT
CDR3aa: CASSDRDRYTDTQYF

v_gene: TRBV28
abundance: once
j_gene: TRBJ1-2
d_gene: .
CDR3nt: TGTGCCAGCAGTCTCTATACAGGAGTAGCTAACTATGGCTACACCTTC
CDR3aa: CASSLYTGVANYGYTF

v_gene: TRBV9
abundance: .
j_gene: TRBJ2-1
d_gene: TRBD2
CDR3nt: TGTGCCAGCAGCGTAGGTGGCGGGGGAGAATACAATGAGCAGTTCTTC
CDR3aa: CASSVGGGGEYNEQFF

v_gene: TRBV4-2
abundance: .
j_gene: TRBJ2-2
d_gene: .
CDR3nt: TGTGCCAGCAGCGACCGGTCGGGGGACGGGGAGCTGTTTTTT
CDR3aa: CASSDRSGDGELFF

v_gene: TRBV4-1
abundance: .
j_gene: TRBJ2-7
d_gene: TRBD2
CDR3nt: TGCGCCAGCAGCCAAGACGGGACTACAACGTCCTACGAGCAGTACTTC
CDR3aa: CASSQDGTTTSYEQYF

v_gene: TRBV27
abundance: .
j_gene: TRBJ1-5
d_gene: TRBD1
CDR3nt: TGTGCCAGCAGTCTCGGGACCCGGGTGGACAGGGGAGCCGAGAATCAGCCCCAGCATTTT
CDR3aa: CASSLGTRVDRGAENQPQHF

v_gene: TRBV6-5
abundance: .
j_gene: TRBJ2-1
d_gene: TRBD2
CDR3nt: TGTGCCAGCAGTTACGGGACTAGAGTTCGTGAGCAGTTCTTC
CDR3aa: CASSYGTRVREQFF

v_gene: TRBV6-5
abundance: once
j_gene: TRBJ1-1
d_gene: TRBD1
CDR3nt: TGTGCCAGCAGCCCGACAGGGTGGTGGACTGAAGCTTTCTTT
CDR3aa: CASSPTGWWTEAFF

v_gene: TRBV29-1
abundance: once
j_gene: TRBJ2-5
d_gene: .
CDR3nt: TGCAGCGTTGGTCGCGGACAGCTCCAAGAGACCCAGTACTTC
CDR3aa: CSVGRGQLQETQYF

v_gene: TRBV7-9
abundance: .
j_gene: TRBJ2-1
d_gene: .
CDR3nt: TGTGCCAGCACCCACGGATCCAATGAGCAGTTCTTC
CDR3aa: CASTHGSNEQFF

v_gene: TRBV7-8
abundance: once
j_gene: TRBJ1-4
d_gene: .
CDR3nt: TGTGCCAGCAGCGCCCACCTACTCGCCGGTGAAAAACTGTTTTTT
CDR3aa: CASSAHLLAGEKLFF

v_gene: TRBV2
abundance: once
j_gene: TRBJ2-2
d_gene: .
CDR3nt: TGTGCCAGCAGTGAAGCCCGCCCTGTCAGGGAAGCCGGGGAGCTGTTTTTT
CDR3aa: CASSEARPVREAGELFF

v_gene: TRBV11-2
abundance: .
j_gene: TRBJ2-7
d_gene: .
CDR3nt: TGTGCCAGCAGCTTAGACCCAACCTACGAGCAGTACTTC
CDR3aa: CASSLDPTYEQYF

v_gene: TRBV27
abundance: .
j_gene: TRBJ2-7
d_gene: .
CDR3nt: TGTGCCAGCAGTTTGGGTGGGAGCTCCTACGAGCAGTACTTC
CDR3aa: CASSLGGSSYEQYF

v_gene: TRBV28
abundance: .
j_gene: TRBJ2-7
d_gene: .
CDR3nt: TGTGCCAGCAGTCCCCCTCGTAGGGAGCAGTACTTC
CDR3aa: CASSPPRREQYF

v_gene: TRBV6-5
abundance: .
j_gene: TRBJ2-3
d_gene: .
CDR3nt: TGTGCCAGCAGTTACTCGCAGGTCACAGATACGCAGTATTTT
CDR3aa: CASSYSQVTDTQYF

v_gene: TRBV27
abundance: .
j_gene: TRBJ2-7
d_gene: .
CDR3nt: TGTGCCAGCAGGGAAGCCATTGGCGAGCAGTACTTC
CDR3aa: CASREAIGEQYF

v_gene: TRBV27
abundance: few
j_gene: TRBJ2-1
d_gene: .
CDR3nt: TGTGCCAGCAGTTCCGTAAGCTCCTACAATGAGCAGTTCTTC
CDR3aa: CASSSVSSYNEQFF

v_gene: TRBV4-3
abundance: once
j_gene: TRBJ2-1
d_gene: TRBD1
CDR3nt: TGCGCCAGCAGCCCGGGGACAGGGGCCTATGCCGGACAGTTCTTC
CDR3aa: CASSPGTGAYAGQFF

v_gene: TRBV6-1
abundance: few
j_gene: TRBJ1-5
d_gene: .
CDR3nt: TGTGCCAGCAGTGATGGGAATCAGCCCCAGCATTTT
CDR3aa: CASSDGNQPQHF

v_gene: TRBV28
abundance: .
j_gene: TRBJ2-3
d_gene: TRBD1
CDR3nt: TGTGCCAGCACCTCAGGGGACAGGGTCACAGATACGCAGTATTTT
CDR3aa: CASTSGDRVTDTQYF

v_gene: TRBV5-1
abundance: .
j_gene: TRBJ2-7
d_gene: TRBD1
CDR3nt: TGCGCCAGCAGCCCGACAGGGGAAGAGCAGTACTTC
CDR3aa: CASSPTGEEQYF

v_gene: TRBV5-1
abundance: .
j_gene: TRBJ2-7
d_gene: .
CDR3nt: TGCGCCAGCAGCTTGGCCGACGGCTACGAGCAGTACTTC
CDR3aa: CASSLADGYEQYF

v_gene: TRBV4-1
abundance: .
j_gene: TRBJ2-7
d_gene: TRBD1
CDR3nt: TGCGCCAGCAGCCAAGAGAACAGGGGCAGCTCCTACGAGCAGTACTTC
CDR3aa: CASSQENRGSSYEQYF

v_gene: TRBV28
abundance: .
j_gene: TRBJ2-7
d_gene: .
CDR3nt: TGTGCCAGCAGTCCCCTTGCTGCGCCCTACGAGCAGTACTTC
CDR3aa: CASSPLAAPYEQYF

v_gene: TRBV29-1
abundance: .
j_gene: TRBJ1-2
d_gene: .
CDR3nt: TGCAGCGTTGAAGATTGGGCAGAGTATCCCTATGGCTACACCTTC
CDR3aa: CSVEDWAEYPYGYTF